Shown below are 15 T cell receptor beta chains from a single sample sequenced in a study of OX40 agonist ivuxolimab in advanced cancers. Method: immunoSEQ multiplex PCR; TCRdb's copy keeps in-frame clones and lacks some. Of around 94,000 clones detected, around nine tenths appear once; the ten largest clones hold approximately 0.78%. This specimen consisted of CD4+ or CD8+ T cells sorted from blood, obtained in a trial of the OX40 agonist ivuxolimab. The receptors derive from an adult with an advanced solid tumor such as melanoma, head and neck, liver or kidney cancer.

This clone was counted between two and nine times. The chain carries TRBV7-9 and TRBJ2-6; perhaps TRBD2 as D (5 bases). This CDR3 contains 19 residues. With 3 bases removed from V and 0 bases from J, the gap between germline ends came to 18 bases. Germline V gives CDR1 SEHNR, CDR2 FQNEAQ (reference sequence). CDR3 loop: CASSFLFGVLGSGANVLTF. The CDR3 DNA reads as TGTGCCAGCAGCTTCTTGTTCGGGGTACTAGGCTCTGGGGCCAACGTCCTGACTTTC.

This rearrangement joins TRBV20-1 to TRBJ2-3; D call uncertain. Germline V gives CDR1 DFQATT, CDR2 SNEGSKA (reference sequence). The V gene lost 0 bases and the J gene lost 3 bases, with 1 base spanning the gap. This CDR3 is 11 amino acids long. The CDR3 DNA sequence: TGCAGTGCTAGAGATACAGATACGCAGTATTTT. Translating it yields CSARDTDTQYF.

The chain's CDR3 is CASREAYEQYF. The CDR3, as DNA: TGCGCCAGCAGGGAGGCCTACGAGCAGTACTTC. The chain recombines TRBV5-1 with TRBJ2-7; D perhaps matches TRBD2 (5 bases). CDR1 is SGHRS, CDR2 YFSETQ, per germline. V was clipped by 5 bases and J by 2 bases, with 5 bases between them. CDR3 length: 11 residues.

The chain recombines TRBV6-5 with TRBJ1-2; 7 bases match TRBD1. This CDR3 spans 14 amino acids. The V segment lost 2 bases and the J segment 5 bases; nucleotides outside the gene matches: 5. The V gene's germline CDR1 is MNHEY and CDR2 SVGAGI. The CDR3 nucleotides read TGTGCCAGCAGTTACATACAGGGGCGATATGGCTACACCTTC. Its protein product is CASSYIQGRYGYTF.

The chain couples TRBV18 to TRBJ2-5, with no clear D. Judging by the DNA end, TRBJ2-7 fits better; the J call may be wrong. The CDR3 is 16 amino acids. Germline-derived CDR1 and CDR2 are KGHSH and LQKENI. CDR3 region: CASSPPGLRSSYEQYF. The CDR3 nucleotides read TGTGCCAGCTCACCACCGGGTCTACGGAGCTCCTACGAGCAGTACTTC.

The rearrangement uses TRBV7-3 and TRBJ2-1, with 13 positions matching TRBD2. This CDR3 is built from 14 residues. CDR1 and CDR2 from the germline V gene are SGHTA and FQGTGA. With V trimmed by 4 bases and J by 15 bases, 9 bases remained unmatched. CDR3 sequence: CASSSGLAGNSLFF. CDR3 nucleotides: TGTGCCAGCAGCTCGGGACTAGCGGGAAACTCGCTGTTCTTC.

This clone was observed a single time. V and J are TRBV5-4 and TRBJ1-2, with TRBD1 identical over 8 bases. The V gene's germline CDR1 is SGHNT and CDR2 YYREEE (reference sequence). The CDR3 is 16 residues long. Trimming at V came to 0 bases and at J to 2 bases, leaving 6 bases not matched to a gene. The CDR3 here is CASSLALDRANYGYTF. The CDR3 bases are TGTGCCAGCAGCTTGGCCTTGGACAGGGCCAACTATGGCTACACCTTC.

The chain uses TRBV5-1 and TRBJ1-1, with D possibly being TRBD1 (5 bases). V was cut by 4 bases and J by 8 bases, with 24 bases left in between. Germline V gene data show CDR1 as SGHRS and CDR2 as YFSETQ. CDR3 length: 16 residues. CDR3 nucleotide sequence: TGCGCCAGCAGCGGAGGTTTGGTTCGAGGGGCTAGGGAAGCTTTCTTT. Protein product: CASSGGLVRGAREAFF.

This clone was counted once. The rearrangement uses TRBV12-2 and TRBJ2-2; the table gives TRBD2 as D, unverified against the DNA. TRBV12-2 is a listed pseudogene. CDR3 size: 18 residues. CDR3 coding DNA: TGTGCAAGTCGCGGACAAAGGCTGGGGGGAGAGGACACCGGGGAGCTGTTTTTT. This gives the protein CASRGQRLGGEDTGELFF.

This clone showed up just once. The genes are TRBV7-2 and TRBJ2-7; D assignment may be TRBD1 or TRBD2 (5 bases each). CDR3 length: 14 amino acids. CDR1 and CDR2 (germline): SGHTA, FQGNSA. The V gene lost 1 base and the J gene lost 4 bases, with 11 bases spanning the gap. The CDR3 bases are TGTGCCAGCAGCTTAGGTTCGGGACGGTACGAGCAGTACTTC. Translated, it gives CASSLGSGRYEQYF.

The V and J genes are TRBV7-6 and TRBJ1-1; D remains ambiguous. This CDR3 spans 13 amino acids. The V gene's germline CDR1 is SGHVS and CDR2 FNYEAQ. V lost 0 bases to trimming and J lost 3 bases, with 5 bases between them. The CDR3 region has the DNA TGTGCCAGCAGCTTAGCAGGGTACACTGAAGCTTTCTTT. Its translation is CASSLAGYTEAFF.

The rearrangement joins TRBV7-2 to TRBJ2-7; D is undetermined. The CDR3 contains 12 residues. Germline V gene sequence: CDR1 SGHTA, CDR2 FQGNSA. Trimming took 2 bases from V and 5 from J, leaving 7 bases between them. The CDR3, as DNA: TGTGCCAGCAGCTTAATTGTCGACGAGCAGTACTTC. Its protein product is CASSLIVDEQYF.

On this clone itself: Other DNA sequences from this sample encode an identical CDR3 as well. The gene calls are TRBV5-4 and TRBJ2-7, with D perhaps matching TRBD1 (5 bases). The CDR3 loop spans 14 amino acids. V dropped 0 bases and J dropped 2 bases, with 9 bases sitting between them. Per germline, CDR1 SGHNT and CDR2 YYREEE (reference sequence). The CDR3 nucleotides are TGTGCCAGCAGCTTGGGGGGCGGAACCTACGAGCAGTACTTC. This encodes CASSLGGGTYEQYF. Drawing the rest from reference TRBV5-4 and TRBJ2-7, the complete variable domain is ETGVTQSPTHLIKTRGQQVTLRCSSQSGHNTVSWYQQALGQGPQFIFQYYREEENGRGNFPPRFSGLQFPNYSSELNVNALELDDSALYLCASSLGGGTYEQYFGPGTRLTVT.

A single count supports this clone. The V call is TRBV18, the J call TRBJ1-3; the D gene is possibly TRBD1 (6 bases). Trimming cost V 3 bases and J 0 bases, with 12 bases left between them. This CDR3 has 16 residues. Germline CDR1 KGHSH, CDR2 LQKENI. The CDR3 DNA reads TGTGCCAGCTCACCCCGGGGGCTCGGCTCTGGAAACACCATATATTTT. Translating gives CASSPRGLGSGNTIYF. The complete variable domain, with remaining parts taken from reference TRBV18 and TRBJ1-3, reads NAGVMQNPRHLVRRRGQEARLRCSPMKGHSHVYWYRQLPEEGLKFMVYLQKENIIDESGMPKERFSAEFPKEGPSILRIQQVVRGDSAAYFCASSPRGLGSGNTIYFGEGSWLTVV.

V is TRBV13 and J is TRBJ2-3; weak D call: TRBD1 (6 bases). This CDR3 is built from 15 residues. In germline, CDR1 is PRHDT, CDR2 FYEKMQ (reference sequence). V gave up 4 bases and J gave up 2 bases, with 13 bases separating them. DNA of the CDR3: TGTGCCAGCAGCTCGAAGACGGGACACACAGATACGCAGTATTTT. Its protein is CASSSKTGHTDTQYF.